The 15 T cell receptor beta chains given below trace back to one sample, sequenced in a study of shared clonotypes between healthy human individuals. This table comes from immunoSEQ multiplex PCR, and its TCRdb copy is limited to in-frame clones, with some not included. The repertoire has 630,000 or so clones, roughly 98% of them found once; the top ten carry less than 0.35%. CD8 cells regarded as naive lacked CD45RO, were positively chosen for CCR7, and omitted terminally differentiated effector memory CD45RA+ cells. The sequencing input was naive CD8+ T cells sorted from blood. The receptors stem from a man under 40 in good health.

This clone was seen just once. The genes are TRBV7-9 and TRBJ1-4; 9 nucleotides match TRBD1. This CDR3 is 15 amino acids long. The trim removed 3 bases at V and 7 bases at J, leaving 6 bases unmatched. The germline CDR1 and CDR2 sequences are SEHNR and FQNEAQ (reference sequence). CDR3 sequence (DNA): TGTGCCAGCAGCTTTACGACAGGGGGGGTTGAAAAACTGTTTTTT. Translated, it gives CASSFTTGGVEKLFF.

The CDR3 protein is CASSRGSNEQFF. CDR3 in DNA: TGTGCCAGCAGTCGGGGGTCCAATGAGCAGTTCTTC. This rearrangement joins TRBV28 to TRBJ2-1; D perhaps matches TRBD2 (6 bases). V was cut by 5 bases and J by 6 bases, with 8 bases left in between. CDR3 length: 12 amino acids. In germline, CDR1 is MDHEN, CDR2 SYDVKM.

Here the CDR3 DNA reads TGTGCCAGCAGCCTACGGCCAAACGGACCCTTCAATGAGCAGTTCTTC. Residues: CASSLRPNGPFNEQFF. The J gene is TRBJ2-1, the V gene TRBV7-7; no definite D call. The V end lost 5 bases, the J end lost 6 bases, and 20 bases lay between the germline ends. Germline CDR1 SSHAT, CDR2 FNYEAQ (reference sequence). The length of the CDR3 is 16 residues. The full variable domain, with the rest looked up from reference TRBV7-7 and TRBJ2-1, is GAGVSQSPRYKVTKRGQDVTLRCDPISSHATLYWYQQALGQGPEFLTYFNYEAQPDKSGLPSDRFSAERPEGSISTLTIQRTEQRDSAMYRCASSLRPNGPFNEQFFGPGTRLTVL.

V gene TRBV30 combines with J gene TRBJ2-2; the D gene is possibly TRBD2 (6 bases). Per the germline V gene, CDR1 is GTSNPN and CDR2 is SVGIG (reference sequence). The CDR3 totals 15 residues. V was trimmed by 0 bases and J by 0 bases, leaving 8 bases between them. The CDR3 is CAWSVIAANTGELFF. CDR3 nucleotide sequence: TGTGCCTGGAGTGTCATAGCGGCGAACACCGGGGAGCTGTTTTTT. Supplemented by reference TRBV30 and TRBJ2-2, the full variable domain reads SQTIHQWPATLVQPVGSPLSLECTVEGTSNPNLYWYRQAAGRGLQLLFYSVGIGQISSEVPQNLSASRPQDRQFILSSKKLLLSDSGFYLCAWSVIAANTGELFFGEGSRLTVL.

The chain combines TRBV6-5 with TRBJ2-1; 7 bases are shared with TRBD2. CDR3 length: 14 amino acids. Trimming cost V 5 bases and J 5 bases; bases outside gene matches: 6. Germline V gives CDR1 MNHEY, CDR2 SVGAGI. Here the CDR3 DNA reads TGTGCCAGCAGTCGGACTAGTACTCACAATGAGCAGTTCTTC. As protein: CASSRTSTHNEQFF.

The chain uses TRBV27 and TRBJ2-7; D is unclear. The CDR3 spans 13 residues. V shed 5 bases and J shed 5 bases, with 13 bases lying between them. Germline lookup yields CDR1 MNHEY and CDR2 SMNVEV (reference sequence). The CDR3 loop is CASSPRTVNEQYF. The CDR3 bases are TGTGCCAGCAGTCCCCGCACGGTAAACGAGCAGTACTTC.

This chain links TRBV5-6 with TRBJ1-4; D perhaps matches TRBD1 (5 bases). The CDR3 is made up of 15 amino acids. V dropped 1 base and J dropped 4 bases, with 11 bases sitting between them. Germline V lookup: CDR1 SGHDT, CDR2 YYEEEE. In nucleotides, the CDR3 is TGTGCCAGCAGCTTGATGGGGGGAAGTAATGAAAAACTGTTTTTT. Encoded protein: CASSLMGGSNEKLFF.

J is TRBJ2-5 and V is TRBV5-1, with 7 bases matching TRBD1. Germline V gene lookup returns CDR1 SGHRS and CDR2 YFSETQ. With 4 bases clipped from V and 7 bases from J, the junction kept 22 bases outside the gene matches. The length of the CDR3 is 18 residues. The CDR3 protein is CASSHDRFSGTDKTTQYF. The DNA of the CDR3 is TGCGCCAGCAGCCACGATAGGTTCTCCGGGACAGACAAGACGACCCAGTACTTC.

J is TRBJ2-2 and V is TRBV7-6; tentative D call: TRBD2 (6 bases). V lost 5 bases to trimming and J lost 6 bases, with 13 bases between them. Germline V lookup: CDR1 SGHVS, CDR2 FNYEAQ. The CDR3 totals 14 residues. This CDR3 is CASSPGTPSGELFF. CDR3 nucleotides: TGTGCCAGCAGCCCAGGGACTCCGTCCGGGGAGCTGTTTTTT.

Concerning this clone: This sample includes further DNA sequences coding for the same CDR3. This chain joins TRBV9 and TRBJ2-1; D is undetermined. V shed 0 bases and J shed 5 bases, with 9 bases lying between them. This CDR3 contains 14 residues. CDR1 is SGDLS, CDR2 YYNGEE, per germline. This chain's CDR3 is CASSVEGADNEQFF. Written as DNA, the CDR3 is TGTGCCAGCAGCGTAGAAGGTGCCGACAATGAGCAGTTCTTC.

CDR3 nucleotides: TGCGCCAGCAGCCAAGATCGGATGGGACAGGGCTATGGCTACACCTTC. This gives the protein CASSQDRMGQGYGYTF. The V gene is TRBV4-3, the J gene TRBJ1-2; TRBD1 aligns across 9 bases. V shed 0 bases and J 4 bases; nucleotides not matched to a gene: 6. Germline values: CDR1 LGHNA, CDR2 YSLEER. This CDR3 is 16 amino acids long.

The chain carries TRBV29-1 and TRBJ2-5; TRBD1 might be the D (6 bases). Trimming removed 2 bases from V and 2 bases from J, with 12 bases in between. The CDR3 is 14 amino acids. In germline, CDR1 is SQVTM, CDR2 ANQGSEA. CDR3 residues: CSVEPGEDQETQYF. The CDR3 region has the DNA TGCAGCGTTGAACCAGGGGAAGATCAAGAGACCCAGTACTTC.

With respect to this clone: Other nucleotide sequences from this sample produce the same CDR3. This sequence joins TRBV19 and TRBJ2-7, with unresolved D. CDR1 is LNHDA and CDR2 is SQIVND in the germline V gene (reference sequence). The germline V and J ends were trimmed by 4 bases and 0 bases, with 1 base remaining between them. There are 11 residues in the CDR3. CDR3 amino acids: CASSNSYEQYF. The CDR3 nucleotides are TGTGCCAGTAGTAACTCCTACGAGCAGTACTTC.

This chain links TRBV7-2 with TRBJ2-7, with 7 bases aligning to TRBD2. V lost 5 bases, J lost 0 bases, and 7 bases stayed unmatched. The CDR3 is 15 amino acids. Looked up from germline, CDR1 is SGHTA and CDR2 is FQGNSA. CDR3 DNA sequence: TGTGCCAGCAGCGGGCTAGCGGAATCCTCCTACGAGCAGTACTTC. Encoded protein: CASSGLAESSYEQYF.

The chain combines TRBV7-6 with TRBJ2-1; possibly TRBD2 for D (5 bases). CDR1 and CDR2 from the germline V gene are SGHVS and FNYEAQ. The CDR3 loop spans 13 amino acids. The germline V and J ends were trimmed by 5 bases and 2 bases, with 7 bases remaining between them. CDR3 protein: CASSSGTYNEQFF. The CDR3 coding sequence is TGTGCCAGCAGCAGCGGAACCTACAATGAGCAGTTCTTC.